The next 20 T cell receptor beta chains were all read from a single sample in a study of T cell repertoires in cytomegalovirus infection. Using its own MiXCR run on the reads, TCRdb lists one record per CDR3 protein. Among roughly 640,000 distinct CDR3 sequences listed, 24% were seen once. The sample comprised CD8+ T cells from PBMCs. These receptors were obtained from a human donor in good health (CMV status not recorded). Some clones in this sample may be carry-over from other donors' samples.

The chain joins TRBV5-1 to TRBJ2-2, with no clear D. Germline CDR1 reads SGHRS; CDR2 reads YFSETQ. Trimming left V 5 bases short and J 0 bases short, with 5 bases between. This CDR3 has 13 residues. The CDR3 DNA reads as TGCGCCAGCAGTGGGCCGAACACCGGGGAGCTGTTTTTT. It encodes CASSGPNTGELFF.

Comment on this clonotype: Being one base from a much bigger clone, this may be a read error. The V and J genes are TRBV7-2 and TRBJ1-4; maybe TRBD1 (5 bases). The CDR3 length is 15 residues. The germline V gene has CDR1 SGHTA and CDR2 FQGNSA. The CDR3 nucleotides are TGTGCCAGCAGCCTCAGGGTTGGGGCTAATGGAAAACTGTTTTTT. Its protein is CASSLRVGANGKLFF.

V usage is TRBV20-1 and J usage is TRBJ2-3, with 16 bases identical to TRBD2. J lost 3 bases, V lost 5 bases, and 14 bases had no gene match. Germline-derived CDR1 and CDR2 are DFQATT and SNEGSKA (reference sequence). This CDR3 comprises 19 residues. CDR3 amino acids: CSASHTPGLAGGITDTQYF. The CDR3 coding sequence is TGCAGTGCTTCCCATACCCCGGGACTAGCGGGGGGGATTACAGATACGCAGTATTTT.

There are many counts of this clonotype. The V and J genes are TRBV7-9 and TRBJ1-1, with D unresolved. V lost 10 bases to trimming and J lost 1 base, with 16 bases between them. CDR3 length: 14 amino acids. Germline values: CDR1 SEHNR, CDR2 FQNEAQ (reference sequence). CDR3 protein: CATESRLGNTEAFF. The CDR3 DNA sequence: TGTGCCACCGAATCCAGGTTGGGGAACACTGAAGCTTTCTTT.

A few counts support this clonotype. The chain recombines TRBV2 with TRBJ2-7; D is possibly TRBD1 (5 bases). Germline lookup yields CDR1 SNHLY and CDR2 FYNNEI. V was clipped by 7 bases and J by 7 bases, with 11 bases between them. This CDR3 comprises 11 residues. The CDR3 DNA reads as TGTGCCAGCAAACAAGGGGTTGAGCAGTACTTC. Its protein is CASKQGVEQYF.

This clonotype has at least ten counts. This chain joins TRBV7-9 and TRBJ2-7; 8 bases are a match to TRBD1. The CDR3 extends over 14 amino acids. The germline V gene has CDR1 SEHNR and CDR2 FQNEAQ (reference sequence). J gave up 2 bases and V 5 bases, and 5 bases lay outside the gene matches. This CDR3 is CASSLRTGTYEQYF. The DNA of the CDR3 is TGTGCCAGCAGCCTCAGGACAGGGACCTACGAGCAGTACTTC.

At least ten counts were recorded for this clonotype. This chain joins TRBV7-2 and TRBJ2-3; D perhaps matches TRBD2 (7 bases). The CDR3 extends over 12 amino acids. V lost 5 bases, J lost 14 bases, and 17 bases lay in between. Germline CDR1 is SGHTA and CDR2 is FQGNSA. The CDR3 DNA follows: TGTGCCAGCAGCCCCAATGGGGGGGCTTGGTATTTT. Its protein is CASSPNGGAWYF.

This clonotype was recorded many times. The chain combines TRBV7-2 with TRBJ2-1; 8 bases fit TRBD1. V gave up 3 bases and J gave up 9 bases; unmatched junction bases: 1. This CDR3 spans 12 amino acids. Germline lookup yields CDR1 SGHTA and CDR2 FQGNSA. The CDR3 DNA reads as TGTGCCAGCAGCTTCCAGGGGGCTGAGCAGTTCTTC. Translating gives CASSFQGAEQFF.

V gene TRBV10-3 combines with J gene TRBJ1-2, with D unresolved. V was shortened by 0 bases and J by 4 bases, with 12 bases between the two germline ends. The CDR3 length is 15 residues. The germline V gene has CDR1 ENHRY and CDR2 SYGVKD. The CDR3 bases are TGTGCCATCAGTGAGTCGCCGAAAGGTCCCTATGGCTACACCTTC. This codes for CAISESPKGPYGYTF.

The chain uses TRBV6-2 or TRBV6-3 and TRBJ1-1, with no clear D. The germline gives CDR1 MNHEY, CDR2 SVGEGT. CDR3 size: 13 residues. V lost 2 bases to trimming and J lost 2 bases, with 6 bases between them. CDR3 amino acids: CASSYPLNTEAFF. The CDR3 DNA sequence: TGTGCCAGCAGTTACCCTCTTAACACTGAAGCTTTCTTT.

The chain is built from TRBV29-1 and TRBJ2-1; 9 nucleotides line up with TRBD2. Germline CDR1 reads SQVTM; CDR2 reads ANQGSEA. Losses at the gene ends were 7 bases for V and 10 bases for J; bases not matched to a gene: 11. CDR3 length equals 13 residues. CDR3 bases: TGCAGCGCTTATAGCGGGGGCGTTAGGGAGCAGTTCTTC. This encodes CSAYSGGVREQFF.

This clonotype was counted many times. This chain uses TRBV6-2 or TRBV6-3 with TRBJ1-1; tentatively, D is TRBD1 (6 bases). The germline V gene encodes CDR1 MNHEY and CDR2 SVGEGT. V was clipped by 11 bases and J by 0 bases, with 13 bases between them. The CDR3 has 13 residues. CDR3 region: CAGTDSMNTEAFF. In DNA, the CDR3 is TGTGCCGGTACGGACAGCATGAACACTGAAGCTTTCTTT.

This clonotype has a handful of counts. The CDR3 protein is CASSQETGQGTNGEKLFF. The CDR3 DNA reads as TGCGCCAGCAGTCAGGAAACGGGACAGGGTACCAACGGTGAAAAACTGTTTTTT. This rearrangement joins TRBV23-1 to TRBJ1-4; 9 positions match TRBD1. TRBV23-1 is reported as an ORF; its role is uncertain. The CDR3 sequence is 18 residues long. After removal of 3 bases from V and 7 bases from J, the junction contained 15 bases not matched to a gene.

This clonotype was counted ten times or more. The V gene is TRBV7-9, the J gene TRBJ1-1; a possible D gene is TRBD1 (6 bases). Germline V CDR1 and CDR2: SEHNR, FQNEAQ (reference sequence). This CDR3 is built from 16 residues. Trimming left V 5 bases short and J 3 bases short, with 19 bases between. CDR3 in amino acids: CASSILSAGADTEAFF. DNA for the CDR3: TGTGCCAGCAGCATACTAAGCGCAGGGGCGGACACTGAAGCTTTCTTT.

This sequence joins TRBV11-3 and TRBJ2-2; D is unclear. This CDR3 has 19 residues. Germline CDR1 reads SGHNT; CDR2 reads YENEEA. Trimming removed 0 bases from V and 0 bases from J, with 17 bases in between. As DNA, the CDR3 is TGTGCCAGCAGCTTAGATCCCCCAGCAGAGATTACGAACACCGGGGAGCTGTTTTTT. The encoded protein is CASSLDPPAEITNTGELFF.

Ten or more counts support this clonotype. The J gene is TRBJ1-2, the V gene TRBV7-2, with 10 bases fitting TRBD1. Trimming took 7 bases from V and 1 from J; bases not matched to a gene: 12. Germline V lookup: CDR1 SGHTA, CDR2 FQGNSA. There are 17 residues in the CDR3. CDR3 nucleotides: TGTGCCAGCAACCTAGGGACAGGGGTTTTGCGTAACTATGGCTACACCTTC. Translated, it gives CASNLGTGVLRNYGYTF.

This chain connects TRBV14 to TRBJ2-7, with D maybe TRBD1 (6 bases). This CDR3 has 14 residues. Trimming took 4 bases from V and 4 from J, leaving 14 bases between them. Germline V gives CDR1 SGHDN, CDR2 FVKESK. CDR3 in DNA: TGTGCCAGCAGCCCTTCCGGGACATCTTACGAGCAGTACGTC. It translates to CASSPSGTSYEQYV.

This clonotype was seen many times. J is TRBJ2-1 and V is TRBV29-1, with unresolved D. Germline CDR1 SQVTM, CDR2 ANQGSEA. Trimming took 1 base from V and 10 from J, leaving 11 bases between them. This CDR3 is built from 12 residues. The CDR3: CSVEVMRQEQFF. CDR3 coding DNA: TGCAGCGTTGAAGTGATGCGGCAGGAGCAGTTCTTC.

This clonotype came up many times. This chain links TRBV19 with TRBJ1-1; 9 bases line up with TRBD1. The CDR3 is 14 amino acids. Germline CDR1 reads LNHDA; CDR2 reads SQIVND (reference sequence). J was trimmed by 6 bases and V by 5 bases; bases with no gene match: 7. The CDR3 DNA follows: TGTGCCAGTAGTGCTGGACAGGGGATCCCTGAAGCTTTCTTT. Its protein is CASSAGQGIPEAFF.

In its sample, this clonotype was seen a few times. This chain connects TRBV6-5 to TRBJ2-2; D possibly corresponds to TRBD1 (6 bases). This CDR3 region has 15 residues. V lost 1 base and J 4 bases, leaving 10 bases between the germline ends. The germline V gene encodes CDR1 MNHEY and CDR2 SVGAGI. CDR3 sequence (DNA): TGTGCCAGCAGTTACTTTGGGACACCCACCGGGGAGCTGTTTTTT. Its translation: CASSYFGTPTGELFF.